A selection of T cell receptor beta chains follows, all from one sample in a study of PD-1 blockade in classical Hodgkin lymphoma. Clones were read by immunoSEQ multiplex PCR, and TCRdb kept only the in-frame ones, dropping some. The sample carries 45,000 or so clones, 73% recorded once. The sample consisted of peripheral blood mononuclear cells (PBMCs), taken at baseline. The receptors shown here come from a human donor with classical Hodgkin lymphoma. The CDR3 runs from the conserved cysteine through the conserved F or W. A D gene is named only where the DNA matches it firmly. Expanded clones are given a class, and other clones once, few, many or no size at all.

size: NA; V: TRBV4-1; J: TRBJ1-2; D: TRBD1; DNA: TGCGCCAGCAGCCAATATTCTCAGGGGGCTAACTATGGCTACACCTTC; CDR3: CASSQYSQGANYGYTF
size: NA; V: TRBV27; J: TRBJ2-1; D: TRBD2; DNA: TGTGCCAGCGGATCGGGGGAGCGGGGGTACTACTCTCCACCCAATGAGCAGTTCTTC; CDR3: CASGSGERGYYSPPNEQFF
size: NA; V: TRBV7-9; J: TRBJ1-1; D: NA; DNA: TGTGCCAGCAGCCCTTGGACCGAGAACACTGAAGCTTTCTTT; CDR3: CASSPWTENTEAFF
size: NA; V: TRBV11-1; J: TRBJ2-1; D: NA; DNA: TGTGCCAGCAGCTTAAGGGGGGACCGCTCCTACAATGAGCAGTTCTTC; CDR3: CASSLRGDRSYNEQFF
size: NA; V: TRBV19; J: TRBJ2-1; D: TRBD2; DNA: TGTGCCAGTAGACCGGGACTAAGCTCCTACAATGAGCAGTTCTTC; CDR3: CASRPGLSSYNEQFF
size: NA; V: TRBV19; J: TRBJ2-1; D: TRBD2; DNA: TGTGCCAGTAGTATGGGACTAGCGGGAGGGGGGGTCTACAATGAGCAGTTCTTC; CDR3: CASSMGLAGGGVYNEQFF
size: NA; V: TRBV4-2; J: TRBJ1-1; D: NA; DNA: TGTGCCAGCAGCCAAGAGGGGGCAATAGGATACACTGAAGCTTTCTTT; CDR3: CASSQEGAIGYTEAFF
size: NA; V: TRBV6-5; J: TRBJ1-1; D: TRBD1; DNA: TGTGCCAGCAGTTACGACTGGCAGGGGGGAACTGAAGCTTTCTTT; CDR3: CASSYDWQGGTEAFF
size: few; V: TRBV7-6; J: TRBJ1-4; D: NA; DNA: TGTGCCAGCAGCTTAGGGTACGGTGATGAAAAACTGTTTTTT; CDR3: CASSLGYGDEKLFF
size: NA; V: TRBV28; J: TRBJ1-6; D: NA; DNA: TGTGCCAGCAGTGACAGTTATAATTCACCCCTCCACTTT; CDR3: CASSDSYNSPLHF
size: NA; V: TRBV6-1; J: TRBJ2-2; D: TRBD1; DNA: TGTGCCAGCAGTGCGGACAGGGGGCTGACCGGGGAGCTGTTTTTT; CDR3: CASSADRGLTGELFF
size: NA; V: TRBV5-1; J: TRBJ1-2; D: NA; DNA: TGCGCCAGCAGCTTGGCCGAGGGGAACTATGGCTACACCTTC; CDR3: CASSLAEGNYGYTF
size: NA; V: TRBV7-9; J: TRBJ2-3; D: TRBD2; DNA: TGTGCCAGCAGCTTACCTAGCGGTAGCACAGATACGCAGTATTTT; CDR3: CASSLPSGSTDTQYF
size: NA; V: TRBV4-1; J: TRBJ2-5; D: NA; DNA: TGCGCCAGCAGCCAAGTAGAGTACAGGGAGCAAGAGACCCAGTACTTC; CDR3: CASSQVEYREQETQYF
size: NA; V: TRBV10-1; J: TRBJ1-1; D: NA; DNA: TGCGCCAGCAGTGTATCGGGGGGGTCTGAAGCTTTCTTT; CDR3: CASSVSGGSEAFF
size: NA; V: TRBV11-2; J: TRBJ1-1; D: NA; DNA: TGTGCCAGCAGCTTAAGGACACCTGAAGCTTTCTTT; CDR3: CASSLRTPEAFF
size: once; V: TRBV6-6; J: TRBJ2-7; D: NA; DNA: TGTGCCAGCAGTATCGGGCCTACCGCCGAGCAGTACTTC; CDR3: CASSIGPTAEQYF
size: once; V: TRBV10-2; J: TRBJ1-1; D: NA; DNA: TGCGCCAGCCGCAGACCGGCCCGGCACACTGAAGCTTTCTTT; CDR3: CASRRPARHTEAFF
size: NA; V: TRBV6-5; J: TRBJ2-7; D: NA; DNA: TGTGCCAGCAGCCTGCACAGGTCTTTCGCCTACGAGCAGTACTTC; CDR3: CASSLHRSFAYEQYF
size: few; V: TRBV19; J: TRBJ2-3; D: NA; DNA: TGTGCCAGTAGCACTAGATCTAGCACAGATACGCAGTATTTT; CDR3: CASSTRSSTDTQYF
size: few; V: TRBV5-6; J: TRBJ2-7; D: TRBD1; DNA: TGTGCCAGCAGTCTCGGGGCTACCGGGACAGGGGGTATTAGGGACGAGCAGTACTTC; CDR3: CASSLGATGTGGIRDEQYF
size: once; V: TRBV30; J: TRBJ1-1; D: TRBD1; DNA: TGTGCCTGGAGTGTCCGTTACAGGGGAGCAAACACTGAAGCTTTCTTT; CDR3: CAWSVRYRGANTEAFF
size: NA; V: TRBV21-1; J: TRBJ2-7; D: NA; DNA: TGTGCCAGCAGCGATCCGGGGCCAGGCCCCTACTCCTACGAGCAGTACTTC; CDR3: CASSDPGPGPYSYEQYF
size: few; V: TRBV2; J: TRBJ1-3; D: NA; DNA: TGTGCCAGTACAGGGTACGCCGGAAACACCATATATTTT; CDR3: CASTGYAGNTIYF
size: NA; V: TRBV28; J: TRBJ2-3; D: NA; DNA: TGTGCCAGCACCCTCGGGCAGGGGCACACAGATACGCAGTATTTT; CDR3: CASTLGQGHTDTQYF
size: NA; V: TRBV5-5; J: TRBJ2-1; D: TRBD2; DNA: TGTGCCAGCGACTTGACTAGCGGGAGTAATGAGCAGTTCTTC; CDR3: CASDLTSGSNEQFF
size: NA; V: TRBV5-6; J: TRBJ2-7; D: TRBD2; DNA: TGTGCCAGCAGCCGTGGGACTACCTACGAGCAGTACTTC; CDR3: CASSRGTTYEQYF
size: few; V: TRBV7-3; J: TRBJ2-2; D: NA; DNA: TGTGCCAGCAGCTTAAGTAGCAGCACCGGGGAGCTGTTTTTT; CDR3: CASSLSSSTGELFF
size: NA; V: TRBV19; J: TRBJ2-1; D: TRBD2; DNA: TGTGCCAGTGGGCAGACTAGCGGGACGCAGTTCTTC; CDR3: CASGQTSGTQFF
size: NA; V: TRBV6-5; J: TRBJ2-7; D: NA; DNA: TGTGCCAGCAGTTACTCGATGGGAAACGAGCAGTACTTC; CDR3: CASSYSMGNEQYF
size: NA; V: TRBV7-8; J: TRBJ2-1; D: TRBD2; DNA: TGTGCCAGCAGCCCCTTAAGGCCTAGCGGGATGGGGGATCCCCATGAGCAGTTCTTC; CDR3: CASSPLRPSGMGDPHEQFF
size: NA; V: TRBV11-2; J: TRBJ2-7; D: NA; DNA: TGTGCCAGCAGCTTCGGGTCCACGGGAGAGCAGTACTTC; CDR3: CASSFGSTGEQYF
size: NA; V: TRBV27; J: TRBJ2-1; D: NA; DNA: TGTGCCAGCGGCCCGAATTTCAGCTCCTACAATGAGCAGTTCTTC; CDR3: CASGPNFSSYNEQFF
size: NA; V: TRBV2; J: TRBJ2-1; D: TRBD2; DNA: TGTGCCAGCAGTCCCCGGGCTAGCGGGGGGGAGCAGTTCTTC; CDR3: CASSPRASGGEQFF
size: NA; V: TRBV12-5; J: TRBJ2-1; D: TRBD1; DNA: TGTGCTAGTGCCAACAGGGGGAATGAGCAGTTCTTC; CDR3: CASANRGNEQFF
size: NA; V: TRBV30; J: TRBJ2-7; D: NA; DNA: TGTGCTAGCGGATCCTACGAGCAGTACTTC; CDR3: CASGSYEQYF
size: NA; V: TRBV9; J: TRBJ2-1; D: NA; DNA: TGTGCCAGCAGCGTAGCGGGAAGCAACAATGAGCAGTTCTTC; CDR3: CASSVAGSNNEQFF
size: NA; V: TRBV5-1; J: TRBJ1-3; D: NA; DNA: TGCGCCAGCAGCGAACAGGCTGCCGGGGCTGGAAACACCATATATTTT; CDR3: CASSEQAAGAGNTIYF
size: few; V: TRBV19; J: TRBJ1-3; D: NA; DNA: TGTGCCAGTATCCCGATAGATCGACCCCTCTCTGGAAACACCATATATTTT; CDR3: CASIPIDRPLSGNTIYF
size: NA; V: TRBV7-6; J: TRBJ2-5; D: NA; DNA: TGTGCCAGCAGCTTCCGGGGCAGGACACAAGAGACCCAGTACTTC; CDR3: CASSFRGRTQETQYF
size: NA; V: TRBV9; J: TRBJ2-1; D: TRBD1; DNA: TGTGCCAGCAGCGTCACAGGGGGCGGAAATTACAATGAGCAGTTCTTC; CDR3: CASSVTGGGNYNEQFF
size: NA; V: TRBV18; J: TRBJ1-5; D: NA; DNA: TGTGCCAGCTCACCAGGGGGGAGAGATCAGCCCCAGCATTTT; CDR3: CASSPGGRDQPQHF
size: few; V: TRBV5-1; J: TRBJ1-4; D: TRBD1; DNA: TGCGCCAGCAGCATGACAGGGCGCGCGACCGAAAAACTGTTTTTT; CDR3: CASSMTGRATEKLFF
size: NA; V: TRBV4-1; J: TRBJ2-7; D: TRBD2; DNA: TGCGCCAGCAGCCAGGGACTAGCTGACGGGCTCTACGAGCAGTACTTC; CDR3: CASSQGLADGLYEQYF
size: NA; V: TRBV18; J: TRBJ2-7; D: TRBD1; DNA: TGTGCCAGCTCACCCCGGGACAGCAGCTACGAGCAGTACTTC; CDR3: CASSPRDSSYEQYF
size: NA; V: TRBV23-1; J: TRBJ2-7; D: NA; DNA: TGCGCCAGCAGTCCCTTGAACAGGAGCCCATCCTACGAGCAGTACTTC; CDR3: CASSPLNRSPSYEQYF
size: NA; V: TRBV11-2; J: TRBJ2-7; D: TRBD1; DNA: TGTGCCAGCAGCTTACAAGGGACAGGGGTCTACGAGCAGTACTTC; CDR3: CASSLQGTGVYEQYF
size: NA; V: TRBV14; J: TRBJ2-2; D: TRBD1; DNA: TGTGCCAGCAGCCGACAGGGCGCCACCGGGGAGCTGTTTTTT; CDR3: CASSRQGATGELFF
size: NA; V: TRBV27; J: TRBJ1-1; D: NA; DNA: TGTGCCAGCAGTCTCATCAGGGGAAACACTGAAGCTTTCTTT; CDR3: CASSLIRGNTEAFF
size: NA; V: TRBV29-1; J: TRBJ2-3; D: NA; DNA: TGCAGCGTTGACCTCCTCGGCACAGATACGCAGTATTTT; CDR3: CSVDLLGTDTQYF
size: NA; V: TRBV7-8; J: TRBJ1-3; D: TRBD1; DNA: TGTGCCAGCAGTAAGGACAGGCTTGGAAACACCATATATTTT; CDR3: CASSKDRLGNTIYF
size: NA; V: TRBV10-2; J: TRBJ1-1; D: NA; DNA: TGCGCCAGCAGTGTGGGTTTGGGCACTGAAGCTTTCTTT; CDR3: CASSVGLGTEAFF
size: NA; V: TRBV27; J: TRBJ2-7; D: NA; DNA: TGTGCCAGCAGTTTTATAGGGTCCAGCCACGAGCAGTACTTC; CDR3: CASSFIGSSHEQYF
size: few; V: TRBV9; J: TRBJ1-1; D: NA; DNA: TGTGCCAGCAGCGAAGGGCTGGTGAACACTGAAGCTTTCTTT; CDR3: CASSEGLVNTEAFF
size: NA; V: TRBV18; J: TRBJ2-5; D: TRBD1; DNA: TGTGCCAGCACGACAGGGGGAGAGACCCAGTACTTC; CDR3: CASTTGGETQYF
size: NA; V: TRBV6-5; J: TRBJ1-2; D: NA; DNA: TGTGCCAGCAGTTTGCCCCTAGGTGGCTACACCTTC; CDR3: CASSLPLGGYTF
size: NA; V: TRBV28; J: TRBJ1-5; D: TRBD1; DNA: TGTGCCAGCAGTATTGGACAGGGAAATCAGCCCCAGCATTTT; CDR3: CASSIGQGNQPQHF
size: NA; V: TRBV30; J: TRBJ1-4; D: NA; DNA: TGTGCCTGTAATACCCCTTGGGGGAATGAAAAACTGTTTTTT; CDR3: CACNTPWGNEKLFF
size: NA; V: TRBV11-2; J: TRBJ2-7; D: NA; DNA: TGTGCCAGCAGCCCAATCTGGGGAAACGACGAGCAGTACTTC; CDR3: CASSPIWGNDEQYF